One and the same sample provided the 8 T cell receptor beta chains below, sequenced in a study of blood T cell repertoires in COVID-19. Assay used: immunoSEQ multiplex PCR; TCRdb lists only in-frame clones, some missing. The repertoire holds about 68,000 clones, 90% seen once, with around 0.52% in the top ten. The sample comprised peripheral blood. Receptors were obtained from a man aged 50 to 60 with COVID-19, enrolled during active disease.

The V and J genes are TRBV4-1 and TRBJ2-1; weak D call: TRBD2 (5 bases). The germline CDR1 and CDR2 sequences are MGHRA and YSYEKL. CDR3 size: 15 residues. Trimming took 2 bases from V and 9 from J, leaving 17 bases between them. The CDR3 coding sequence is TGCGCCAGCAGCCAACCCTATTCTAGCCGGGGTGAGCAGTTCTTC. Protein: CASSQPYSSRGEQFF.

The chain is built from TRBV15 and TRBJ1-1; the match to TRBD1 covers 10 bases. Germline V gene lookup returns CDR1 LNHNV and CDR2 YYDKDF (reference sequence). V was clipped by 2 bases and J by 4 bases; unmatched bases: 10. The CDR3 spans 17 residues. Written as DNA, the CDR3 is TGTGCCACCAGCAGATCCGGACAGGGGGAAATAGGCACTGAAGCTTTCTTT. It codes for CATSRSGQGEIGTEAFF. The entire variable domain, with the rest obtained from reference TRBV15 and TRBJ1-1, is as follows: DAMVIQNPRYQVTQFGKPVTLSCSQTLNHNVMYWYQQKSSQAPKLLFHYYDKDFNNEADTPDNFQSRRPNTSFCFLDIRSPGLGDTAMYLCATSRSGQGEIGTEAFFGQGTRLTVV.

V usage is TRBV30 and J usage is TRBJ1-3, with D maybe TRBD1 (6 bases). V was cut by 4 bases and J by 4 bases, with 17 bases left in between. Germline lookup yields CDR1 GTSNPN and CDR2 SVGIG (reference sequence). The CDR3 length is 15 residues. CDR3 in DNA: TGTGCCTGGATAGAAGCGGCAGGGGCAGGAAACACCATATATTTT. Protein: CAWIEAAGAGNTIYF. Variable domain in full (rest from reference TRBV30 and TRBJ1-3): SQTIHQWPATLVQPVGSPLSLECTVEGTSNPNLYWYRQAAGRGLQLLFYSVGIGQISSEVPQNLSASRPQDRQFILSSKKLLLSDSGFYLCAWIEAAGAGNTIYFGEGSWLTVV.

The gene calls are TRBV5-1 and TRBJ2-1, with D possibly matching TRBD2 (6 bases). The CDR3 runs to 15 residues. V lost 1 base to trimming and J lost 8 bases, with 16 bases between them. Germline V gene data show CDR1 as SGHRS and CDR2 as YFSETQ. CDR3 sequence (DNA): TGCGCCAGCAGCTTGCTCGGGACTTTGTCCGATGAGCAGTTCTTC. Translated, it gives CASSLLGTLSDEQFF.

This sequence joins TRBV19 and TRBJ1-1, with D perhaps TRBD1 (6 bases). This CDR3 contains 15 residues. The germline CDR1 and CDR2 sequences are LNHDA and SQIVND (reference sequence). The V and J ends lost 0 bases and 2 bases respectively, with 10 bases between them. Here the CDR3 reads CASSIDRTVNTEAFF. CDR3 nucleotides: TGTGCCAGTAGTATAGATCGGACAGTCAACACTGAAGCTTTCTTT.

The CDR3 sequence is CASSPGTGIGNTIYF. The CDR3 DNA sequence: TGTGCCAGCTCACCAGGGACAGGGATTGGAAACACCATATATTTT. This chain joins TRBV18 and TRBJ1-3; 9 positions match TRBD1. J lost 3 bases, V lost 2 bases, and 2 bases had no gene match. Germline CDR1 is KGHSH and CDR2 is LQKENI. The CDR3 has 15 residues.

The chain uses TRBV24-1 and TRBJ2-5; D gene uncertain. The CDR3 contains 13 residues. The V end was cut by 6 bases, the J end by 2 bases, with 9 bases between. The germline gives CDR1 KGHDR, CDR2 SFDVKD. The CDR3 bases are TGTGCCACCAGTTCGCGCCATCAAGAGACCCAGTACTTC. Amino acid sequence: CATSSRHQETQYF.

CDR3 in amino acids: CASSFDSSGNTIYF. CDR3 nucleotides: TGTGCCAGCAGCTTCGACAGCTCTGGAAACACCATATATTTT. V and J are TRBV7-9 and TRBJ1-3; possible D gene TRBD1, 5 bases. This CDR3 has 14 amino acids. Trimming cost V 3 bases and J 0 bases, with 6 bases left between them. Germline-derived CDR1 and CDR2 are SEHNR and FQNEAQ (reference sequence).